Detailed here is one TCR beta chain. No antigen is known for it. These data come from a study of identifying expanded T cells in peripheral blood. The data were produced by immunoSEQ multiplex PCR, yet TCRdb's version contains in-frame clones alone and is incomplete. The sample yields 80,000 or so clones, approximately 84% seen once. Healthy donors had no documented immune events, such as infections, while sampled. V was pared by 4 bases and J by 3 bases, with 8 bases of the junction left unmatched. The CDR3 contains 15 residues. Per the germline V gene, CDR1 is SGHNT and CDR2 is YYREEE (reference sequence). Regarding the study as a whole: Technical replicates showed roughly 1.2 changed clones; around two weeks about 16.4; four weeks 19. Across healthy donors, higher total template counts meant significantly greater roughly two-week count variance.

The rearrangement links TRBV5-4 to TRBJ1-2, with 8 bases aligning to TRBD1. Input material: blood. The TCR sequence derives from a person between 18 and 75 years old in good health. CDR3 sequence: CASSQWTGRDYGYTF. CDR3 in DNA: TGTGCCAGCAGCCAGTGGACAGGGCGAGACTATGGCTACACCTTC.